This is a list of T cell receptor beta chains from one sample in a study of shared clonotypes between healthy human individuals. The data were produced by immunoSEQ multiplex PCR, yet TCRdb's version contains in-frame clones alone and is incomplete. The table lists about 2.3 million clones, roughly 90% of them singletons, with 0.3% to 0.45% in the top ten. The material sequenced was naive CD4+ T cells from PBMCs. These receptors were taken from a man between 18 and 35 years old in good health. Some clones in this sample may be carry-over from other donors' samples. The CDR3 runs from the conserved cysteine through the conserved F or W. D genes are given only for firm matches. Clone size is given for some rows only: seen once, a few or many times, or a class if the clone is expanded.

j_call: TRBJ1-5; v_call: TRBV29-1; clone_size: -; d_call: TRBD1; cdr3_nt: TGCAGCGTTGCGGGACAGGCCGATCAGCCCCAGCATTTT; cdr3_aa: CSVAGQADQPQHF
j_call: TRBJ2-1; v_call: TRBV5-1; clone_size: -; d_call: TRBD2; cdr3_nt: TGCGCCAGCAGCCTAACTAGCGGGCGCTACAATGAGCAGTTCTTC; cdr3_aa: CASSLTSGRYNEQFF
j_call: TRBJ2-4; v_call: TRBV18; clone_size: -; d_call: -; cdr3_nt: TGTGCCAGCTCTCTCTCGGGAGCCAAAAACATTCAGTACTTC; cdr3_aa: CASSLSGAKNIQYF
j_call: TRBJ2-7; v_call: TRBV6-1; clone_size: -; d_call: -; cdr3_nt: TGTGCCAGCAGGGTAGCCCCTTTCACCGAGCAGTACTTC; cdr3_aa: CASRVAPFTEQYF
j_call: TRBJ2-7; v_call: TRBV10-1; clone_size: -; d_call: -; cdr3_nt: TGCGCCAGCAGTGAGGGTCCTACCCGGAGCGAGCAGTACTTC; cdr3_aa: CASSEGPTRSEQYF
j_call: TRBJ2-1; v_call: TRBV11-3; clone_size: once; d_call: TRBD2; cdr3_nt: TGTGCCAGCAGCGCCCGCGGGGGCTCCTACAATGAGCAGTTCTTC; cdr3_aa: CASSARGGSYNEQFF
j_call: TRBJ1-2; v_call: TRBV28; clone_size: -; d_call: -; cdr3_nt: TGTGCCAGCAGTTTGCCAGACTATTATCCCTATGGCTACACCTTC; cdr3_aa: CASSLPDYYPYGYTF
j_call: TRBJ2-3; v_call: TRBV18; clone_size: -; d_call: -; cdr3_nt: TGTGCCAGCTCACCAGAGCGTACGCAGTATTTT; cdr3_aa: CASSPERTQYF
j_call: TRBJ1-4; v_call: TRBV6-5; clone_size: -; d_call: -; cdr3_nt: TGTGCCAGCAGTTACCGGGGAGCTAGGAATGAAAAACTGTTTTTT; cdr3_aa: CASSYRGARNEKLFF
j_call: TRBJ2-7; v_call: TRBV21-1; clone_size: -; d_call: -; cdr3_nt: TGTGCCAGCAGCCCTAAGGCGGACGCCTACGAGCAGTACTTC; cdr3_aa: CASSPKADAYEQYF
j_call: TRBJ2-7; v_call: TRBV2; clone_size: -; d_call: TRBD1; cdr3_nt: TGTGCCAGCACCCGGGACAGGGGAATAGGCGAGCAGTACTTC; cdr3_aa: CASTRDRGIGEQYF
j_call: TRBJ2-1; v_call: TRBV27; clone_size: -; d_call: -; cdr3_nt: TGTGCCAGCACCCTTCGCCCCCCGACGGGAGCCTCCCCGTACAATGAGCAGTTCTTC; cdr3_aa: CASTLRPPTGASPYNEQFF
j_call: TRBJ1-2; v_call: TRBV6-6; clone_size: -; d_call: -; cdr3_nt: TGTGCCAGCAGTTACCCCAATGACAACAACTATGGCTACACCTTC; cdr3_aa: CASSYPNDNNYGYTF
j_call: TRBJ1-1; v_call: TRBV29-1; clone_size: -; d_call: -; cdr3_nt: TGCAGCGGGAACCTAGGGGGTGAAGCTTTCTTT; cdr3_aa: CSGNLGGEAFF
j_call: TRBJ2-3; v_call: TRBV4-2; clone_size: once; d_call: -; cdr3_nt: TGTGCCAGCAGCCTCCGCTCCCTGGCGCCGAGCACAGATACGCAGTATTTT; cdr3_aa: CASSLRSLAPSTDTQYF
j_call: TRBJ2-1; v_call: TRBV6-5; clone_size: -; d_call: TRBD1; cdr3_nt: TGTGCCAGCAGGTCGGGACAGGGGGCCTACAATGAGCAGTTCTTC; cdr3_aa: CASRSGQGAYNEQFF
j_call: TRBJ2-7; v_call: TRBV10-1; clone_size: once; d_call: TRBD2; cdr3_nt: TGCGCCAGTGGACTAGCGGGAGGGTTAAGGTACGAGCAGTACTTC; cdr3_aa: CASGLAGGLRYEQYF
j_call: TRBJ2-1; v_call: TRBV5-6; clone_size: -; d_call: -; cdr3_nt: TGTGCCAGCAGCTTGGGGCGAGCGAACTACAATGAGCAGTTCTTC; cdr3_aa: CASSLGRANYNEQFF
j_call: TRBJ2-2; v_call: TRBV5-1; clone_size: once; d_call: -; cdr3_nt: TGCGCCAGCAGCTTGGCCGTGGCATCCGGGGAGCTGTTTTTT; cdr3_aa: CASSLAVASGELFF
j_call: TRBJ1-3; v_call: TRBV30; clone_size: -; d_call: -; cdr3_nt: TGTGCCTGGAGCCAGGACTCTGGAAACACCATATATTTT; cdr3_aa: CAWSQDSGNTIYF
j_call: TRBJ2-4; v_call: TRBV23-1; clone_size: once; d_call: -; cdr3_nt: TGCGCCAGCAGTCATTGGGGGGCGCCGGCCAAAAACATTCAGTACTTC; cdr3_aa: CASSHWGAPAKNIQYF
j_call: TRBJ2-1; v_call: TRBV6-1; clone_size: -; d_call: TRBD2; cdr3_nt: TGTGCCAGCAGTGATCTACTAGCGGGTTTCTACAATGAGCAGTTCTTC; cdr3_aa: CASSDLLAGFYNEQFF
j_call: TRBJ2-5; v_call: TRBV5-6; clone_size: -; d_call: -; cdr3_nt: TGTGCCAGCAGAGGTGGGACAAGGGAGACCCAGTACTTC; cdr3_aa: CASRGGTRETQYF
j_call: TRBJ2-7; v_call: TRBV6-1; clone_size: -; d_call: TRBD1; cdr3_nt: TGTGCCAGCAGTCCGGACAGGCTCTACGAGCAGTACTTC; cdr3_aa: CASSPDRLYEQYF
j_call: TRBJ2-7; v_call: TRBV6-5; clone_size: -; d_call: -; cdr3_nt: TGTGCCAGCAGTCCCACGACCTACGAGCAGTACTTC; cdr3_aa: CASSPTTYEQYF
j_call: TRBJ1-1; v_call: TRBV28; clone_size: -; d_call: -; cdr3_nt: TGTGCCAGCAAGTACACCCCGGCAGCAGTGGGAATGAACACTGAAGCTTTCTTT; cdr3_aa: CASKYTPAAVGMNTEAFF
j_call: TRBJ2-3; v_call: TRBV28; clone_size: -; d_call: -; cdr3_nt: TGTGCCAGCAGTTTACCGGTGAGCGGAAAATTGGATTTT; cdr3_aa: CASSLPVSGKLDF
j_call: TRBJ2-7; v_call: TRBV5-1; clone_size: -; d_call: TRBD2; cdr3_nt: TGCGCCAGCTCCCGGGGTAGCGGGAACGACTACGAGCAGTACTTC; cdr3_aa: CASSRGSGNDYEQYF
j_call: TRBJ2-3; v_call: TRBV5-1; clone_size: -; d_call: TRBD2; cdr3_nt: TGCGCCAGCAGCTTGGAAGGGAGCGGGAGGGGAGTAGATACGCAGTATTTT; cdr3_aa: CASSLEGSGRGVDTQYF
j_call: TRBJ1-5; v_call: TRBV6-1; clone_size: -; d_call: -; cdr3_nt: TGTGCCAGCAGTGTTGTGGAGAGCAATCAGCCCCAGCATTTT; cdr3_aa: CASSVVESNQPQHF
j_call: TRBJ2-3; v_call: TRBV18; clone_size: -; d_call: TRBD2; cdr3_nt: TGTGCCAGCTCACGCAACCAAGTGGGAGGGACAGATACGCAGTATTTT; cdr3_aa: CASSRNQVGGTDTQYF
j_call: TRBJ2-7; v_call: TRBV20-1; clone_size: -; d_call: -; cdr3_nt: TGCAGCGGGACGATGAATCGTGAGCAGTACTTC; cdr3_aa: CSGTMNREQYF
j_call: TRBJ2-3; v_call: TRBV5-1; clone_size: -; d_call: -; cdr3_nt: TGCGCCAGCAGTTTGACCGGGACAGATACGCAGTATTTT; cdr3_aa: CASSLTGTDTQYF
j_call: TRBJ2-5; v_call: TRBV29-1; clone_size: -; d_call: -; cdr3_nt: TGCAGCGTTGCCGAGATCCAAGAGACCCAGTACTTC; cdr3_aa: CSVAEIQETQYF
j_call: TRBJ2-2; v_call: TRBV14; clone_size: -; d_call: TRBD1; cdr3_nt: TGTGCCAGCAGCCCTCGGACAGGGGCCACCGGGGAGCTGTTTTTT; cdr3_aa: CASSPRTGATGELFF
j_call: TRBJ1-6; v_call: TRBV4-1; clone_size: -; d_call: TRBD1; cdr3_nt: TGCGCCAGCAGCCTGGGACAGGACCTACCCCTCCACTTT; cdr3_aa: CASSLGQDLPLHF
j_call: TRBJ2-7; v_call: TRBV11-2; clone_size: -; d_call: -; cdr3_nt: TGTGCCAGCAGCCCCACCGACGAGCAGTACTTC; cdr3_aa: CASSPTDEQYF
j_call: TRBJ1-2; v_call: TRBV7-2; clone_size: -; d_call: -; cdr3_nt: TGTGCCAGCAGCCATACGGACACCTCCTATGGCTACACCTTC; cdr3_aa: CASSHTDTSYGYTF
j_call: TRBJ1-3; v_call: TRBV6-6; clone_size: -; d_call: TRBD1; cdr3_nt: TGTGCCAGCAGTTATGGGACAGCTGGAAACACCATATATTTT; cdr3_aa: CASSYGTAGNTIYF
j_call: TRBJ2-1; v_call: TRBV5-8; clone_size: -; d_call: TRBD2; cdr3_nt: TGTGCCAGCAGCTTAGCGGGGTTTTCCTACAATGAGCAGTTCTTC; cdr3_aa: CASSLAGFSYNEQFF